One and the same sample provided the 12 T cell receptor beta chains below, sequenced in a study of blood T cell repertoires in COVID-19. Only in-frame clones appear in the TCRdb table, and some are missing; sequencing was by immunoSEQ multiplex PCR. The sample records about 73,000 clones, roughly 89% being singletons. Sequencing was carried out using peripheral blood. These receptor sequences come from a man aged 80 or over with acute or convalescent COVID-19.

The CDR3: CASSSYRGLNTEAFF. CDR3 nucleotides: TGTGCCAGCAGTTCCTACAGGGGGTTGAACACTGAAGCTTTCTTT. The rearrangement joins TRBV6-5 to TRBJ1-1; TRBD1 aligns across 8 bases. The V and J ends lost 4 bases and 0 bases, in that order; junction bases with no gene match: 4. This CDR3 spans 15 amino acids. Germline CDR1 is MNHEY and CDR2 is SVGAGI.

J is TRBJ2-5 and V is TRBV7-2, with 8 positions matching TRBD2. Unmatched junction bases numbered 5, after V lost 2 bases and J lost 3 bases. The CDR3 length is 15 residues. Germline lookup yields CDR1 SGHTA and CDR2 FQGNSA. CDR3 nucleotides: TGTGCCAGCAGCTTATTGGGACTAGTCGAAGAGACCCAGTACTTC. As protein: CASSLLGLVEETQYF.

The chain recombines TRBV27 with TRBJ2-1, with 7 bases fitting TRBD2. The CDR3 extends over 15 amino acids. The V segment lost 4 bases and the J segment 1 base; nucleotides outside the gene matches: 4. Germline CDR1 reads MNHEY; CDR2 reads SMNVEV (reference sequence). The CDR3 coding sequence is TGTGCCAGCAGTTCCGGACTAGGGTCCTACAATGAGCAGTTCTTC. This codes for CASSSGLGSYNEQFF.

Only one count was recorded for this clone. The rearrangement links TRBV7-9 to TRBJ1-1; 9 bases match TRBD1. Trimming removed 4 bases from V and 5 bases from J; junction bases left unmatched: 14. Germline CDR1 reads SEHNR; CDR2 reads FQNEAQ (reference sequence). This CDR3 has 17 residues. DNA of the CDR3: TGTGCCAGCAGCTCCGTCCCGGGACAGGGTAGAAGGACTGAAGCTTTCTTT. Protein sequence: CASSSVPGQGRRTEAFF.

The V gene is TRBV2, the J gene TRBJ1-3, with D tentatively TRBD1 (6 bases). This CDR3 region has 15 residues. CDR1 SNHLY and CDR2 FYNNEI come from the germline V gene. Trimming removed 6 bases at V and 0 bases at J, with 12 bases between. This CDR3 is CASRSDSNSGNTIYF. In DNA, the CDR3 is TGTGCCAGCAGGTCGGACAGCAACTCTGGAAACACCATATATTTT.

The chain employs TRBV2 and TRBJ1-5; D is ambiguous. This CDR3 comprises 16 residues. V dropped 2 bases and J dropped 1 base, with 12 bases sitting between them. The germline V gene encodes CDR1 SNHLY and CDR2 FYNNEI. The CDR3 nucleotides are TGTGCCAGCAGTGAATGGGCCCCTGGAAGCAATCAGCCCCAGCATTTT. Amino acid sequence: CASSEWAPGSNQPQHF.

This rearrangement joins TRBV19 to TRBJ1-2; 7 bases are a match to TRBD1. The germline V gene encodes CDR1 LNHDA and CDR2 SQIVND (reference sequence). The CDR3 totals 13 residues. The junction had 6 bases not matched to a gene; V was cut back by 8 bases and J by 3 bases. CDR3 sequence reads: CASAPGQYYGYTF. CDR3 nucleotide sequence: TGTGCCAGTGCCCCGGGACAGTACTATGGCTACACCTTC.

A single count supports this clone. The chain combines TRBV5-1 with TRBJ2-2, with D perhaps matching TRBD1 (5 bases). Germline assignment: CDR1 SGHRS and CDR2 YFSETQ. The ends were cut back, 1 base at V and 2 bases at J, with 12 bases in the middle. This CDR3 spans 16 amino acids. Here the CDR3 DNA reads TGCGCCAGCAGCTTGCAGACAGTTCCTAACACCGGGGAGCTGTTTTTT. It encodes CASSLQTVPNTGELFF.

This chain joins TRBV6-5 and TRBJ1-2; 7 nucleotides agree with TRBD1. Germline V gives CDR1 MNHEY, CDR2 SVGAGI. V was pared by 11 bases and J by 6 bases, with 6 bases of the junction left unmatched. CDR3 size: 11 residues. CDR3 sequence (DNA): TGTGCCGCAGTACAGGGGAATGGCTACACCTTC. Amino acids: CAAVQGNGYTF.

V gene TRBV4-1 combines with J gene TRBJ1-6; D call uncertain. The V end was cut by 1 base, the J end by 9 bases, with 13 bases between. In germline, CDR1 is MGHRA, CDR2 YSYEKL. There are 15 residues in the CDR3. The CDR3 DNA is TGCGCCAGCAGCCAAGCTCTCGGGGAGGCTTCACCCCTCCACTTT. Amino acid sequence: CASSQALGEASPLHF.

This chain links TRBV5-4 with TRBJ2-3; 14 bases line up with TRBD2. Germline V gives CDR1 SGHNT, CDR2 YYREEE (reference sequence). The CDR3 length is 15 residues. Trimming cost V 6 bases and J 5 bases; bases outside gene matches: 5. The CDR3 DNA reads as TGTGCCAGCAAGACTAGCGGGGGGGTAAGAGATACGCAGTATTTT. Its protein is CASKTSGGVRDTQYF. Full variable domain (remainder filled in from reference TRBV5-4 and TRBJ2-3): ETGVTQSPTHLIKTRGQQVTLRCSSQSGHNTVSWYQQALGQGPQFIFQYYREEENGRGNFPPRFSGLQFPNYSSELNVNALELDDSALYLCASKTSGGVRDTQYFGPGTRLTVL.

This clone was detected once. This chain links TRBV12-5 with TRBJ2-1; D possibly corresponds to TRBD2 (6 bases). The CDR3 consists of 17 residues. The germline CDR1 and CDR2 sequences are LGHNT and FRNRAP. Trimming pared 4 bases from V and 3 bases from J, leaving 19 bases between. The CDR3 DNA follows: TGTGCTAGTGGTTGGGTCTACGCGGAGGGACTCTACAATGAGCAGTTCTTC. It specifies CASGWVYAEGLYNEQFF.